This T cell receptor (beta chain) is drawn from a study of multiple sclerosis patients with progressive multifocal leukoencephalopathy. Study conclusions and caveats: Whether JC virus or general immunocompromise explains the findings remained unclear.

From germline, CDR1 is SGHNT and CDR2 YYREEE (reference sequence). J lost 1 base, V lost 0 bases, and 4 bases had no gene match. This CDR3 has 16 residues. As to time point: 5 to 6 months of natalizumab therapy. All patients had prior interferon beta, and all PML patients were female. Synthetic inline TR CDR3 controls covering all V-J pairings were spiked into each PCR. The repertoire was sequenced with immunoSEQ multiplex PCR; TCRdb's copy has only in-frame clones and lacks some. Of 25,000 to 35,000 clones in the sample, around 92% were seen once. Turning to this clone: The antigen is unknown.

This clonotype originated in a human donor with multiple sclerosis. J is TRBJ2-3 and V is TRBV5-4; TRBD1 matches at 8 bases. The sample in question was PBMCs, obtained from a patient treated with natalizumab. The CDR3 DNA is TGTGCCAGCAGCTTGGTTCCGACAGGGGGCACAGATACGCAGTATTTT. This translates into CASSLVPTGGTDTQYF.